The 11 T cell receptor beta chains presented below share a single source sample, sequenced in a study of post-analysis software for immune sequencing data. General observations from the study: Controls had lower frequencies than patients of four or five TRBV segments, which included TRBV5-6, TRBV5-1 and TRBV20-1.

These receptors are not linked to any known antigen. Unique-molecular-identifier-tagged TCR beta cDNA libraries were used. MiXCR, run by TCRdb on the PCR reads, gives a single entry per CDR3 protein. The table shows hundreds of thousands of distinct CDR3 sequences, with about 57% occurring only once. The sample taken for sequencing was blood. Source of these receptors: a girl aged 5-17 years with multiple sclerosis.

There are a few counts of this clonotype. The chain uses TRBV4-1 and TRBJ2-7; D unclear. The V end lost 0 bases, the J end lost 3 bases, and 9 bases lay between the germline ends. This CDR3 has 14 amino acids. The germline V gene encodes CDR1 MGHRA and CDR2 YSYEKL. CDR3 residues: CASSQEPGYYEQYF. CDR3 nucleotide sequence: TGCGCCAGCAGCCAAGAACCAGGATACTACGAGCAGTACTTC.

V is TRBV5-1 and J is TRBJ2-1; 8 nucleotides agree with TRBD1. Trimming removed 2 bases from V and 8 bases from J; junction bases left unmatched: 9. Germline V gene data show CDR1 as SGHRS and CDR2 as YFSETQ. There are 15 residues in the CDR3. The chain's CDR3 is CASSLAGGLVDEQFF. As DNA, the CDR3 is TGCGCCAGCAGCTTAGCAGGGGGCCTGGTAGATGAGCAGTTCTTC.

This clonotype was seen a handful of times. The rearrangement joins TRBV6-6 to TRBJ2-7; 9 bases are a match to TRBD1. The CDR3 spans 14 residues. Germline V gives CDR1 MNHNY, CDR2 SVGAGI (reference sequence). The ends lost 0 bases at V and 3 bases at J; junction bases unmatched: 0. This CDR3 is CASSYSTGGYEQYF. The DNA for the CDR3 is TGTGCCAGCAGTTACTCGACAGGGGGCTACGAGCAGTACTTC.

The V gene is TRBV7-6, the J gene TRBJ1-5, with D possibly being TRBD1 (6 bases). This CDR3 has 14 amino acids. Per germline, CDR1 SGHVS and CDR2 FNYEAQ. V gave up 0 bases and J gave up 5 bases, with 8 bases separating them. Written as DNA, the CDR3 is TGTGCCAGCAGCTTAGCGTCAGGGGATCAGCCCCAGCATTTT. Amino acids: CASSLASGDQPQHF.

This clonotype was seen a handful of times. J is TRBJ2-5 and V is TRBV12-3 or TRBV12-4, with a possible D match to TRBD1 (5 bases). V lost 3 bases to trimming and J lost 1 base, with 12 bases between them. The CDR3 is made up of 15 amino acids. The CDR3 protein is CASSFRQTFQETQYF. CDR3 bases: TGTGCCAGCAGTTTTCGACAGACCTTCCAAGAGACCCAGTACTTC.

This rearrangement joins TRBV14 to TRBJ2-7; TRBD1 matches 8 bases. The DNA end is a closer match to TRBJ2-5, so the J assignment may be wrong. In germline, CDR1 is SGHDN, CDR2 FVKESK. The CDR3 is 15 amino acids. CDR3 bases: TGTGCCAGCAGCCAAGCGACAGGGGCGGTCGAGACCCAGTACTTC. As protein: CASSQATGAVETQYF.

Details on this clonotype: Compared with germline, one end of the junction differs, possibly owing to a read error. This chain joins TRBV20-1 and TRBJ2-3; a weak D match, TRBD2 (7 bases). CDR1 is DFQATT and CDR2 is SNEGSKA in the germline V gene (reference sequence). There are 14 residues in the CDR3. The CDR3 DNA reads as TGCGGTGCTACTCGGGGGGCCGACACAGATACGCAGTATTTT. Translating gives CGATRGADTDTQYF.

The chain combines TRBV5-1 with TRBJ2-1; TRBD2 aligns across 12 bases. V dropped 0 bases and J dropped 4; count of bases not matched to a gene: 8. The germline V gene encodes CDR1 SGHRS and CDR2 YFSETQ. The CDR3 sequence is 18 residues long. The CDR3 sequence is CASSLESPTSGRYNEQFF. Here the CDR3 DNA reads TGCGCCAGCAGCTTGGAATCCCCGACTAGCGGGAGATACAATGAGCAGTTCTTC.

The CDR3 is CASSQDDLSGSETQYF. The CDR3 DNA is TGTGCCAGCAGCCAAGATGACCTATCGGGGTCGGAGACCCAGTACTTC. The V and J genes are TRBV4-2 and TRBJ2-5, with a weak D call TRBD2 (5 bases). V was pared by 0 bases and J by 5 bases, with 16 bases between. Germline-derived CDR1 and CDR2 are LGHNA and YNFKEQ. The CDR3 covers 16 residues.

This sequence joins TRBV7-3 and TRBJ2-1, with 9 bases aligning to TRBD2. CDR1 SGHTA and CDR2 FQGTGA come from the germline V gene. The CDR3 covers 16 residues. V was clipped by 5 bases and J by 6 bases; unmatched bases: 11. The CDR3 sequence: CASSRKIAGDGNEQFF. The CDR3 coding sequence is TGTGCCAGCAGCCGTAAGATAGCGGGAGATGGCAATGAGCAGTTCTTC.

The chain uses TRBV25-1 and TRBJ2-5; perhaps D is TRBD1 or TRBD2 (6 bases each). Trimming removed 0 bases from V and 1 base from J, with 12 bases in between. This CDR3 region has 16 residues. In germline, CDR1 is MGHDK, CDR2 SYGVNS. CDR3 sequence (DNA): TGTGCCAGCAGTGAATATCAACAGGGACTCCAAGAGACCCAGTACTTC. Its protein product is CASSEYQQGLQETQYF.